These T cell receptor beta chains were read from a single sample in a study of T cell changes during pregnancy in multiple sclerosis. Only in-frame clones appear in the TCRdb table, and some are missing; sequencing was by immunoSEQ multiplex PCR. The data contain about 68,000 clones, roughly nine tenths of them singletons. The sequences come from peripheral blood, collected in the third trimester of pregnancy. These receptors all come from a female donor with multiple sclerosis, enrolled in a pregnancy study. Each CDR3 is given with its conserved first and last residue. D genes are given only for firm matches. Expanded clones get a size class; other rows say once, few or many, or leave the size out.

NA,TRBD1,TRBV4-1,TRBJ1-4,TGCGCCAGCAGCCCCGGGACAGTAACTAATGAAAAACTGTTTTTT,CASSPGTVTNEKLFF
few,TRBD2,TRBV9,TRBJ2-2,TGTGCCAGCGGACTAGCGGCGTTCAACACCGGGGAGCTGTTTTTT,CASGLAAFNTGELFF
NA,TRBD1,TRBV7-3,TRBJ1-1,TGTGCCAGCAGCTTATACGGGACAGCAGTACAGAACACTGAAGCTTTCTTT,CASSLYGTAVQNTEAFF
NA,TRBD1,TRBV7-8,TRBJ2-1,TGTGCCAGCAGCTTAGCCGGCAGGGGGCACAATGAGCAGTTCTTC,CASSLAGRGHNEQFF
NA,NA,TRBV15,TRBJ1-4,TGTGCCGCCGGGGGGCGGGGAGGTGAAAAACTGTTTTTT,CAAGGRGGEKLFF
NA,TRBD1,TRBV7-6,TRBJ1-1,TGTGCCAGCAGCTTAGGGCGACAGGGGATTAACACTGAAGCTTTCTTT,CASSLGRQGINTEAFF
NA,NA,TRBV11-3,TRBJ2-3,TGTGCCAGCAGCCTGCTCTGGGACTCAGTCACAGATACGCAGTATTTT,CASSLLWDSVTDTQYF
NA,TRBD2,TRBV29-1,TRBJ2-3,TGCAGCGCAGGGGTATCCGGACTAGCGGGAGGCGATACGCAGTATTTT,CSAGVSGLAGGDTQYF
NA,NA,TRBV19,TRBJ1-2,TGTGCCAGTAGTATTGAGTGGACTAGCTACACCTTC,CASSIEWTSYTF
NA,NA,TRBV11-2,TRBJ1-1,TGTGCCAGCAGCTTAGTGGCAGGGCCTGAAGCTTTCTTT,CASSLVAGPEAFF
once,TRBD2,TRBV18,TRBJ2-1,TGTGCCAGCTCACCACCTAGCGGGAGCTCCAATGAGCAGTTCTTC,CASSPPSGSSNEQFF
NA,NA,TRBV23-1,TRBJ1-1,TGCGCCAGCAGTCAAGGGCCCCACTTCCGAAAAGCTTTCTTT,CASSQGPHFRKAFF
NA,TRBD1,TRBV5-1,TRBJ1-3,TGCGCCAGCAGCTTGCAGGGGGTGGAAGGAAACACCATATATTTT,CASSLQGVEGNTIYF
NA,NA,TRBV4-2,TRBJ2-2,TGTGCCAGCAGCCAAGTGGGCTACACCGGGGAGCTGTTTTTT,CASSQVGYTGELFF
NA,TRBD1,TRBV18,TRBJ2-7,TGTGCCAGCTCACTCTCACGGGACAGGGACTACGAGCAGTACTTC,CASSLSRDRDYEQYF
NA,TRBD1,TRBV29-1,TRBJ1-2,TGCAGCGTCCGCTCGGGACAGGGGGGGGTCGGCTACACCTTC,CSVRSGQGGVGYTF
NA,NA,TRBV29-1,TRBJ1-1,TGCAGCGCCTCAACTAGGGTGACTGAAGCTTTCTTT,CSASTRVTEAFF
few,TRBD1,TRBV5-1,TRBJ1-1,TGCGCCAGCATCGTCGGGACAGGTACCCCTGGGACTGAAGCTTTCTTT,CASIVGTGTPGTEAFF
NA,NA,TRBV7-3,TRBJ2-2,TGTGCCAGCAGACTCAGAGCGGGCGGGGGGGAGCTGTTTTTT,CASRLRAGGGELFF
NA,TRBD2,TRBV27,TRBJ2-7,TGTGCCAGCAGTCTATCCGGGACTAGCGGGAGAGGTTCCCACGAGCAGTACTTC,CASSLSGTSGRGSHEQYF
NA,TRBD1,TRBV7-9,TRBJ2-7,TGTGCCAGCAGCTTTCGACAGGGTCCGTCCTACGAGCAGTACTTC,CASSFRQGPSYEQYF
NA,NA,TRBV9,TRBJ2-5,TGTGCCAGCAGCGTAGGGGGACTCGAGACCCAGTACTTC,CASSVGGLETQYF